This T cell receptor beta chain is from a study of T cell clones after liver transplantation. Looking at the study overall: Three of the eight recipients were HCV-positive; the rest had non-autoimmune, non-viral transplant indications.

This clone was seen more than once but under ten times. The assay was immunoSEQ multiplex PCR, and TCRdb's table has in-frame clones only and misses some. The data show around 110,000 clones, with roughly nine tenths seen just once and 0.65% to 0.95% held by the top ten. The CDR3 is 16 residues long. The germline gives CDR1 MGHDK, CDR2 SYGVNS. The V gene end was trimmed by 1 base and the J gene end by 5 bases; junction bases not matched to a gene: 6. This specimen consisted of CD4+ T cells from blood, obtained 12 months after liver transplant. The receptor was isolated from a human patient who received a liver transplant. Part of the T cells may come from the graft donor. This sequence joins TRBV25-1 and TRBJ2-3; the match to TRBD1 covers 10 bases. CDR3 loop: CASSESDRGWKDTQYF. The DNA of the CDR3 is TGTGCCAGCAGTGAATCGGACAGGGGGTGGAAAGATACGCAGTATTTT. The entire variable domain, with the rest obtained from reference TRBV25-1 and TRBJ2-3, is as follows: EADIYQTPRYLVIGTGKKITLECSQTMGHDKMYWYQQDPGMELHLIHYSYGVNSTEKGDLSSESTVSRIRTEHFPLTLESARPSHTSQYLCASSESDRGWKDTQYFGPGTRLTVL.